The 14 T cell receptor beta chains given below trace back to one sample, sequenced in a study of T cell responses to AZD1222 COVID-19 vaccine. Assay used: immunoSEQ multiplex PCR; TCRdb lists only in-frame clones, some missing. The data contain 65,000 to 95,000 clones, 70% to 90% of them seen just once; the ten biggest clones take up more than 9%. This sample comprised peripheral blood, obtained 28 days after the second AZD1222 dose. All receptors derive from an adult who received the AZD1222 COVID-19 vaccine.

J is TRBJ2-3 and V is TRBV1; the table names TRBD2, a call not compared with the DNA. TRBV1 has pseudogene status. This CDR3 region has 21 residues. The CDR3 DNA reads as TGCACCAGCAGCCAAGAGTACGTGGGAGCTAGCGGGGGGACAAGCACAGATACGCAGTATTTT. Translated: CTSSQEYVGASGGTSTDTQYF.

The J gene is TRBJ2-1, the V gene TRBV24-1; perhaps TRBD2 as D (5 bases). The germline V gene encodes CDR1 KGHDR and CDR2 SFDVKD. Trimming stripped 1 base from V and 3 bases from J, with 9 bases between. This CDR3 is 15 amino acids long. The CDR3: CATSDFGRDYNEQFF. The CDR3 coding sequence is TGTGCCACCAGTGATTTTGGACGGGACTACAATGAGCAGTTCTTC.

The chain carries TRBV29-1 and TRBJ2-7, with no clear D. The germline V and J ends were trimmed by 4 bases and 5 bases, with 12 bases remaining between them. Germline values: CDR1 SQVTM, CDR2 ANQGSEA. The CDR3 has 12 residues. Written as DNA, the CDR3 is TGCAGCGTTGGCCTAAGCGCTGACGAGCAGTACTTC. Translated, it gives CSVGLSADEQYF.

The rearrangement links TRBV9 to TRBJ2-3; weak D call: TRBD2 (5 bases). The V gene's germline CDR1 is SGDLS and CDR2 YYNGEE. V gave up 3 bases and J gave up 1 base, with 6 bases separating them. CDR3 length: 13 residues. In DNA, the CDR3 is TGTGCCAGCAGCGCGCGGGGCACAGATACGCAGTATTTT. Protein product: CASSARGTDTQYF.

This clone has more than one count but fewer than ten. V and J are TRBV28 and TRBJ2-3; D remains ambiguous. The V and J ends lost 3 bases and 7 bases respectively, with 11 bases between them. CDR3 length: 13 residues. The V gene's germline CDR1 is MDHEN and CDR2 SYDVKM. The CDR3 region is CASSFGWENTQYF. The CDR3 region has the DNA TGTGCCAGCAGTTTTGGCTGGGAAAATACGCAGTATTTT. Full variable domain (remainder filled in from reference TRBV28 and TRBJ2-3): DVKVTQSSRYLVKRTGEKVFLECVQDMDHENMFWYRQDPGLGLRLIYFSYDVKMKEKGDIPEGYSVSREKKERFSLILESASTNQTSMYLCASSFGWENTQYFGPGTRLTVL.

This rearrangement joins TRBV12-3 or TRBV12-4 to TRBJ2-1; a weak D match, TRBD1 (5 bases). The CDR3 extends over 12 amino acids. V lost 6 bases and J 12 bases, leaving 15 bases between the germline ends. The CDR3 DNA reads as TGTGCCAGCAGCGTAGGACGGCAGGGGCAGTTCTTC. Encoded protein: CASSVGRQGQFF.

The chain recombines TRBV23-1 with TRBJ1-5; D uncertain. TRBV23-1 is an open reading frame whose function is uncertain. This CDR3 region has 21 residues. The V and J ends lost 6 bases and 5 bases respectively, with 35 bases between them. The CDR3 reads CASSQGFGSNPVYGEYQPQHF. Here the CDR3 DNA reads TGCGCCAGCAGCCAAGGTTTTGGGTCTAACCCGGTATACGGAGAATATCAGCCCCAGCATTTT.

V and J are TRBV4-2 and TRBJ1-1; maybe TRBD1 (5 bases). The length of the CDR3 is 15 residues. CDR1 is LGHNA and CDR2 is YNFKEQ in the germline V gene. V gave up 3 bases and J gave up 0 bases, with 11 bases separating them. This CDR3 reads CASSQARVMNTEAFF. CDR3 DNA: TGTGCCAGCAGCCAGGCCAGGGTTATGAACACTGAAGCTTTCTTT.

The rearrangement uses TRBV12-3 or TRBV12-4 and TRBJ1-5, with D possibly being TRBD1 (6 bases). The CDR3 is 12 residues long. Trimming removed 7 bases from V and 8 bases from J, with 12 bases in between. This CDR3 is CASNDPGEPQHF. DNA for the CDR3: TGTGCCAGCAACGACCCAGGGGAGCCCCAGCATTTT.

In DNA form, the CDR3 reads TGTGCCAGCAGTTACGGATTAGGGATGAACACTGAAGCTTTCTTT. Translated: CASSYGLGMNTEAFF. The V gene is TRBV6-5, the J gene TRBJ1-1; D is uncertain. V was clipped by 2 bases and J by 0 bases, with 10 bases between them. The CDR3 totals 15 residues. Germline-derived CDR1 and CDR2 are MNHEY and SVGAGI.

The chain joins TRBV2 to TRBJ2-1; D is uncertain. The CDR3 runs to 14 residues. In germline, CDR1 is SNHLY, CDR2 FYNNEI. V was trimmed by 2 bases and J by 4 bases, leaving 9 bases between them. This chain's CDR3 is CASSEHSIYNEQFF. The DNA of the CDR3 is TGTGCCAGCAGTGAACATTCCATTTACAATGAGCAGTTCTTC.

The chain joins TRBV28 to TRBJ2-3; D is ambiguous. V was shortened by 7 bases and J by 4 bases, with 18 bases between the two germline ends. CDR1 is MDHEN, CDR2 SYDVKM, per germline. CDR3 size: 15 residues. CDR3 loop: CASTLAGGFPDTQYF. The CDR3 region has the DNA TGTGCCAGCACGTTGGCTGGCGGTTTCCCAGATACGCAGTATTTT.

The rearrangement joins TRBV6-1 to TRBJ2-3; 11 nucleotides match TRBD2. V gave up 3 bases and J gave up 1 base; unmatched junction bases: 0. The germline V gene encodes CDR1 MNHNS and CDR2 SASEGT. This CDR3 comprises 15 residues. For the CDR3, the DNA is TGTGCCAGCAGTGAGGGACTAGCGGGCACAGATACGCAGTATTTT. Translated, it gives CASSEGLAGTDTQYF.

This chain connects TRBV11-2 to TRBJ1-1, with 7 bases lining up with TRBD1. J lost 1 base, V lost 9 bases, and 5 bases had no gene match. CDR3 length: 13 amino acids. Germline V gene lookup returns CDR1 SGHAT and CDR2 FQNNGV. DNA of the CDR3: TGTGCCAGTGGGACAGACCGGAACACTGAAGCTTTCTTT. This codes for CASGTDRNTEAFF.